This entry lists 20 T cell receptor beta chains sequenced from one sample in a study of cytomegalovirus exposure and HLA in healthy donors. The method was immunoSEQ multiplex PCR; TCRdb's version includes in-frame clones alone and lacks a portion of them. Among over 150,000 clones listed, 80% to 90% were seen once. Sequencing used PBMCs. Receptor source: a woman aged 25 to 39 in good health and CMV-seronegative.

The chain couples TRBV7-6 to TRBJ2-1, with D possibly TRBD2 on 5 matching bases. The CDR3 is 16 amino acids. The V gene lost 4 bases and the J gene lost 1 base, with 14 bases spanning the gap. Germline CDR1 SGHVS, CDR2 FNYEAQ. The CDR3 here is CASSSEGTRSYNEQFF. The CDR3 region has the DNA TGTGCCAGCAGCTCTGAGGGCACCCGATCCTACAATGAGCAGTTCTTC.

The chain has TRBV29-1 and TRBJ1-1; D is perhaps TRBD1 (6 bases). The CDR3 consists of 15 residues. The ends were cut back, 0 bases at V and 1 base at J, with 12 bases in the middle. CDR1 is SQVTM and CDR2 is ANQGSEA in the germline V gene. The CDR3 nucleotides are TGCAGCGTTGAAGAAGGGGGTCGGAGGAACACTGAAGCTTTCTTT. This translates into CSVEEGGRRNTEAFF.

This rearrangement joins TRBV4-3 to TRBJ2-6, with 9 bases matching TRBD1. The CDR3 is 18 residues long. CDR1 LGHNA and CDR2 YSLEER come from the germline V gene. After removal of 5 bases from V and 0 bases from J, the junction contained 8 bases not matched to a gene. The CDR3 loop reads CASSSYGTGTSGANVLTF. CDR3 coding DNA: TGCGCCAGCAGCTCCTACGGGACAGGGACCTCTGGGGCCAACGTCCTGACTTTC.

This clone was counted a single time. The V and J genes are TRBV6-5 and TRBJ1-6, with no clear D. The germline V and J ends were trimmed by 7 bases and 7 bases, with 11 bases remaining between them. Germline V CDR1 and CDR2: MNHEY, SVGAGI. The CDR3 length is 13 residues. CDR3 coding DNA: TGTGCCAGCATGAGCGGATTGAATTCACCCCTCCACTTT. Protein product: CASMSGLNSPLHF.

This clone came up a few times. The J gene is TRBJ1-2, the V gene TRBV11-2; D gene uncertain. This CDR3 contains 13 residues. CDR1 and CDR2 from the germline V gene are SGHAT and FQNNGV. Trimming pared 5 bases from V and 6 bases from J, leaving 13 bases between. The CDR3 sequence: CASSLGSPDGYTF. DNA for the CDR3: TGTGCCAGCAGCCTCGGGTCCCCCGATGGCTACACCTTC.

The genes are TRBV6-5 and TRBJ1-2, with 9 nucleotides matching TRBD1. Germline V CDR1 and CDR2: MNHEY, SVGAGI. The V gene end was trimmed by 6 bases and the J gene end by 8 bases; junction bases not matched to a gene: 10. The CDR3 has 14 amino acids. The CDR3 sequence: CASSLGTGKGGYTF. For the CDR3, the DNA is TGTGCCAGCAGCCTCGGGACAGGGAAAGGCGGCTACACCTTC.

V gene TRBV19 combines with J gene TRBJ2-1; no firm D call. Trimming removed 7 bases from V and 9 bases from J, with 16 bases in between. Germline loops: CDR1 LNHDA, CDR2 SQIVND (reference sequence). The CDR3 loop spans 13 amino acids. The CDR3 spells CASIQTSVGEQFF. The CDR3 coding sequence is TGTGCCAGTATCCAAACTTCGGTCGGTGAGCAGTTCTTC.

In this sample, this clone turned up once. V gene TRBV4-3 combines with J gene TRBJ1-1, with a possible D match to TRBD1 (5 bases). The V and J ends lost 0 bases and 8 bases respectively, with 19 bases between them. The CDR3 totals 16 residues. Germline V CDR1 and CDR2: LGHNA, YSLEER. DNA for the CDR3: TGCGCCAGCAGCCAAGATTCCGTGGGGACGGTGAGGGAAGCTTTCTTT. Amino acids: CASSQDSVGTVREAFF.

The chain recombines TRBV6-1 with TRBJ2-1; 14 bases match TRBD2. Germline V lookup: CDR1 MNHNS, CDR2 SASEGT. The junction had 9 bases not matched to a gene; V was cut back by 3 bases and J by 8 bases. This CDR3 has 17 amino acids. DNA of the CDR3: TGTGCCAGCAGTGAGACTAGCGGGGGGGCGCAATGGGATGAGCAGTTCTTC. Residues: CASSETSGGAQWDEQFF.

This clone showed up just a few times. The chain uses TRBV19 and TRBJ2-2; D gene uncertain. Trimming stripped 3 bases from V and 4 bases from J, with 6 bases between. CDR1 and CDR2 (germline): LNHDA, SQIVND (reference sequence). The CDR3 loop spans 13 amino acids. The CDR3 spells CASSMSTTGELFF. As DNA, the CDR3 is TGTGCCAGTAGTATGTCAACCACCGGGGAGCTGTTTTTT.

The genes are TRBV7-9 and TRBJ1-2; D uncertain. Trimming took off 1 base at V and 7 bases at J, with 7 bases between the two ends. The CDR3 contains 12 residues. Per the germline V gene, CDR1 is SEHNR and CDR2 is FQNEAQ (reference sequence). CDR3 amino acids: CASSLDGSGYTF. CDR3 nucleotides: TGTGCCAGCAGCTTAGATGGGTCTGGCTACACCTTC.

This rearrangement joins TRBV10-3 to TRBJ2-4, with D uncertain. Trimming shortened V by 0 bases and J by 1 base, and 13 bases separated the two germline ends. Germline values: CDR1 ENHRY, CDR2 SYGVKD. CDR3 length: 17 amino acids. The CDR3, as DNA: TGTGCCATCAGTGAGTCGGCCCCCAGAGCGGCCAAAAACATTCAGTACTTC. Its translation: CAISESAPRAAKNIQYF.

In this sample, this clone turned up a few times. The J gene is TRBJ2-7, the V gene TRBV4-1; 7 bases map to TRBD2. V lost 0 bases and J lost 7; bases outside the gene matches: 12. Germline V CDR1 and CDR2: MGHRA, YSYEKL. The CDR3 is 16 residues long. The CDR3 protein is CASSQDLSRAGREQYF. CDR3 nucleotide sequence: TGCGCCAGCAGCCAAGACCTGAGTAGGGCCGGGAGGGAGCAGTACTTC.

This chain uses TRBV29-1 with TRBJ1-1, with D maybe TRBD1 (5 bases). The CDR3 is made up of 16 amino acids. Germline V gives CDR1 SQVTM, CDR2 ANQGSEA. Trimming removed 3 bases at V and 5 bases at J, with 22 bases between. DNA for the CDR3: TGCAGCGTTGATAGGTGGGCAGGGTCCTCCAGTACTGAAGCTTTCTTT. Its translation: CSVDRWAGSSSTEAFF.

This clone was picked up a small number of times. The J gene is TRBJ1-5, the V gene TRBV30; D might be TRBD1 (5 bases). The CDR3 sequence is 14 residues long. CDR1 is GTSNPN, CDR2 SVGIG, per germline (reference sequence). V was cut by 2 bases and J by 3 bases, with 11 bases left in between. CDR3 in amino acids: CAWSLGHNNQPQHF. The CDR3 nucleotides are TGTGCCTGGAGTCTAGGACATAACAATCAGCCCCAGCATTTT. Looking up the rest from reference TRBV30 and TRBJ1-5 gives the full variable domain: SQTIHQWPATLVQPVGSPLSLECTVEGTSNPNLYWYRQAAGRGLQLLFYSVGIGQISSEVPQNLSASRPQDRQFILSSKKLLLSDSGFYLCAWSLGHNNQPQHFGDGTRLSIL.

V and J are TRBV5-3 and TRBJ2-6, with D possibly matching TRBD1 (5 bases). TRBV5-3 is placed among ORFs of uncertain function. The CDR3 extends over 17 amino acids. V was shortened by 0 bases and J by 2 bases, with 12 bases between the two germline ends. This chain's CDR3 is CARSLAFAGTGANVLTF. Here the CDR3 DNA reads TGTGCCAGAAGCTTGGCCTTCGCAGGGACTGGGGCCAACGTCCTGACTTTC.

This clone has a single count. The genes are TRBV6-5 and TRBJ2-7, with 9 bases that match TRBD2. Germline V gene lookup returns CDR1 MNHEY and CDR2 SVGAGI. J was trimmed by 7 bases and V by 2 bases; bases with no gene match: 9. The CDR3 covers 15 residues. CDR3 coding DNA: TGTGCCAGCAGTTACGGAGCTAGCGGGGCAGATGAGCAGTACTTC. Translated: CASSYGASGADEQYF.

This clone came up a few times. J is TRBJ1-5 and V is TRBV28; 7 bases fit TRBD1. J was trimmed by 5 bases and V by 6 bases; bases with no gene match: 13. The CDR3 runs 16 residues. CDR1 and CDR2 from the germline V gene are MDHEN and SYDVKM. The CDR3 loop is CASRLRQGNWDQPQHF. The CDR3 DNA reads TGTGCCAGCAGACTCAGACAGGGTAATTGGGATCAGCCCCAGCATTTT.

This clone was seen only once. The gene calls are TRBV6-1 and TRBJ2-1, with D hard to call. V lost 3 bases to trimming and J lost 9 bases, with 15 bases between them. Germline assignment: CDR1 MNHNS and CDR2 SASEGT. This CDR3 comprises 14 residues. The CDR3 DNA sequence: TGTGCCAGCAGTGAGGTCGGGCAGGCTACTGAGCAGTTCTTC. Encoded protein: CASSEVGQATEQFF.

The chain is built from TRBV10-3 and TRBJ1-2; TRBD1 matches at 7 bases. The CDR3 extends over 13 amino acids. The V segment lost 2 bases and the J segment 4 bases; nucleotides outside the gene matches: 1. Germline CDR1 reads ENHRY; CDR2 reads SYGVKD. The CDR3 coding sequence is TGTGCCATCAGTGAGGACAGGGTCTATGGCTACACCTTC. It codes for CAISEDRVYGYTF.